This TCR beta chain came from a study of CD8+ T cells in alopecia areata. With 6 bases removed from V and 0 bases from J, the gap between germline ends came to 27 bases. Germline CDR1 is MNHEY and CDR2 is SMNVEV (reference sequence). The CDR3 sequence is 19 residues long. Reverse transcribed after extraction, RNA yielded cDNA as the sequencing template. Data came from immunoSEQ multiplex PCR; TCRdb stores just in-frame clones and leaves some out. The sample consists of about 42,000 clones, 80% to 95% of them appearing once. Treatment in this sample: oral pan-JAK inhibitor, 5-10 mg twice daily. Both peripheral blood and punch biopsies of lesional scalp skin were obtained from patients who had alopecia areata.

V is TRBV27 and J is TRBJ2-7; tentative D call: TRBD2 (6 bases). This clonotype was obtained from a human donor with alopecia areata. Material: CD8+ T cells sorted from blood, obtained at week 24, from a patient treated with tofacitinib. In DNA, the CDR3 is TGTGCCAGCAGCCATCTCCCGGGGGTTACGGCAGCCTCCTCCTACGAGCAGTACTTC. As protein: CASSHLPGVTAASSYEQYF.